This T cell receptor beta chain was sequenced for a study of blood T cell repertoires in COVID-19. Background on the study: Italy, Spain and the United States were the sources of the convalescent and acute COVID-19 samples. Sources were T cells, B-cell-depleted T cells, or PBMCs; the material itself was cDNA or gDNA.

In the original processing: It was from reference gene primer amplification that nucleated cell counts were estimated. Profiling relied on immunoSEQ multiplex PCR, and the TCRdb table lists in-frame clones only, not all of them. V, J and clone size are those of that table, while D and trimming were read from the DNA. The sample contains over 120,000 clones, about 80% of which appear only once. Germline loops: CDR1 SGHNT, CDR2 YYREEE (reference sequence). V was clipped by 4 bases and J by 4 bases, with 13 bases between them. The CDR3 is 14 amino acids. The sequence derives from a human donor in a cohort sampled during active COVID-19. The chain carries TRBV5-4 and TRBJ2-3, with a possible D match to TRBD1 (6 bases). Sequences were obtained from peripheral blood. The CDR3 loop is CASSPTRTADTQYF. CDR3 coding DNA: TGTGCCAGCAGCCCTACCCGGACAGCAGATACGCAGTATTTT.